Each of the 29 T cell receptor beta chains below was sequenced from the same sample in a study of T cell repertoires in cytomegalovirus infection. TCRdb itself ran the reads through MiXCR, one entry per CDR3 protein. The repertoire consists of 150,000 to 200,000 distinct CDR3 sequences, with around an eighth occurring once and the leading ten covering over 20%. Sequenced material: PBMCs. The source is a human donor in good health (CMV status not recorded). Some clones in this sample may be carry-over from other donors' samples.

V gene TRBV5-6 combines with J gene TRBJ2-5, with D perhaps TRBD1 (5 bases). The CDR3 sequence is 17 residues long. Between the trimmed V and J ends, which lost 4 bases and 3 bases, there was a span of 22 bases. Germline V CDR1 and CDR2: SGHDT, YYEEEE. This CDR3 is CASSPLVLGPEKETQYF. CDR3 in DNA: TGTGCCAGCAGCCCTCTCGTTCTGGGGCCTGAAAAAGAGACCCAGTACTTC.

J is TRBJ2-7 and V is TRBV7-9, with D perhaps TRBD1 (6 bases). V was trimmed by 4 bases and J by 6 bases, leaving 10 bases between them. The CDR3 is made up of 12 amino acids. The germline CDR1 and CDR2 sequences are SEHNR and FQNEAQ (reference sequence). CDR3: CASSSWDTEQYF. For the CDR3, the DNA is TGTGCCAGCAGCTCCTGGGACACCGAGCAGTACTTC.

This chain links TRBV4-2 with TRBJ2-4; unclear D gene. The CDR3 loop spans 13 amino acids. Per the germline V gene, CDR1 is LGHNA and CDR2 is YNFKEQ. Trimming pared 1 base from V and 6 bases from J, leaving 7 bases between. The CDR3 sequence is CASSQGPLNIQYF. Here the CDR3 DNA reads TGTGCCAGCAGCCAAGGGCCGTTAAACATTCAGTACTTC.

In its sample, this clonotype was seen many times. The V gene is TRBV4-3, the J gene TRBJ2-1; 14 bases fit TRBD2. The CDR3 length is 15 residues. From germline, CDR1 is LGHNA and CDR2 YSLEER. J gave up 7 bases and V 4 bases, and 3 bases lay outside the gene matches. The CDR3 DNA reads as TGCGCCAGCAGCCCCGGGACTAGCGGGAGAAATGAGCAGTTCTTC. It specifies CASSPGTSGRNEQFF.

This clonotype was recorded at least ten times. This sequence joins TRBV14 and TRBJ1-1; 8 nucleotides align to TRBD1. The CDR3 has 13 residues. Per germline, CDR1 SGHDN and CDR2 FVKESK. With 8 bases clipped from V and 7 bases from J, the junction kept 9 bases outside the gene matches. CDR3 coding DNA: TGTGCCAGCGGAAATACAGGGGGGCATGAAGCTTTCTTT. It is translated as CASGNTGGHEAFF.

This clonotype was seen only a few times. The chain has TRBV10-3 and TRBJ1-5; a weak D match, TRBD1 (6 bases). The CDR3 totals 16 residues. CDR1 is ENHRY, CDR2 SYGVKD, per germline. Trimming took off 0 bases at V and 4 bases at J, with 13 bases between the two ends. CDR3 DNA sequence: TGTGCCATCAGTGAGTCGACGGGGGGCAGTAATCAGCCCCAGCATTTT. Residues: CAISESTGGSNQPQHF.

The chain recombines TRBV5-1 with TRBJ1-3; D call uncertain. The CDR3 spans 15 residues. Germline V gives CDR1 SGHRS, CDR2 YFSETQ. V lost 0 bases and J 0 bases, leaving 7 bases between the germline ends. The CDR3 bases are TGCGCCAGCAGCTTGGAGTCGATCTCTGGAAACACCATATATTTT. Translation: CASSLESISGNTIYF.

This clonotype was seen repeatedly, ten times or more. The chain uses TRBV7-6 and TRBJ1-1; unclear D gene. The germline V gene encodes CDR1 SGHVS and CDR2 FNYEAQ. The CDR3 runs 14 residues. V gave up 7 bases and J gave up 0 bases, with 12 bases separating them. The CDR3 is CASTLDLVNTEAFF. In nucleotides, the CDR3 is TGTGCCAGCACCCTGGACCTTGTGAACACTGAAGCTTTCTTT.

This clonotype has only a few counts. This chain uses TRBV28 with TRBJ1-2, with D unresolved. Trimming stripped 2 bases from V and 6 bases from J, with 10 bases between. Germline values: CDR1 MDHEN, CDR2 SYDVKM. The CDR3 is made up of 13 amino acids. CDR3 residues: CASSLTPGDGYTF. The CDR3 DNA follows: TGTGCCAGCAGTTTAACACCCGGCGATGGCTACACCTTC.

There are many counts of this clonotype. The CDR3 region has the DNA TGCGCCAGCAGCTTGTTGCGGGGATCCCACACTGAAGCTTTCTTT. This translates into CASSLLRGSHTEAFF. The chain couples TRBV5-1 to TRBJ1-1; D unresolved. Per the germline V gene, CDR1 is SGHRS and CDR2 is YFSETQ. The CDR3 covers 15 residues. Trimming removed 1 base from V and 3 bases from J, with 13 bases in between.

Note on this clonotype: A read error is possible here, since a much larger clone lies one base away. J is TRBJ2-7 and V is TRBV28, with D perhaps assigned TRBD1 or TRBD2 (5 bases each). The CDR3 is 16 residues long. CDR1 and CDR2 (germline): MDHEN, SYDVKM. The V and J ends lost 6 bases and 3 bases respectively, with 21 bases between them. This chain's CDR3 is CASSTRAGEQVYEQYF. The DNA of the CDR3 is TGTGCCAGCAGCACCAGAGCCGGGGAACAGGTCTACGAGCAGTACTTC.

V and J are TRBV6-1 and TRBJ2-1; the D gene is possibly TRBD2 (7 bases). The V gene's germline CDR1 is MNHNS and CDR2 SASEGT. The CDR3 length is 14 residues. Trimming removed 5 bases from V and 10 bases from J, with 18 bases in between. The CDR3 loop is CASSHPGGQREQFF. The CDR3 DNA sequence: TGTGCCAGCAGTCACCCGGGGGGCCAAAGGGAGCAGTTCTTC.

This clonotype was recorded once. A much more abundant neighbour one base away suggests this may be a read error. The CDR3 here is CASSFGRYSGTNVLTF. CDR3 nucleotides: TGTGCCAGCAGCTTTGGCAGGTACTCTGGGACCAACGTCCTGACTTTC. The chain joins TRBV7-2 to TRBJ2-6; no clear D. Germline-derived CDR1 and CDR2 are SGHTA and FQGNSA. The CDR3 is 16 amino acids.

This chain joins TRBV20-1 and TRBJ1-1; D is perhaps TRBD1 (6 bases). The CDR3 is 11 residues long. V gave up 7 bases and J gave up 4 bases, with 10 bases separating them. CDR1 is DFQATT, CDR2 SNEGSKA, per germline (reference sequence). In DNA, the CDR3 is TGCAGTGGCCAAGGGGGCACTGAAGCTTTCTTT. It specifies CSGQGGTEAFF.

This clonotype has more than one count but fewer than ten. The rearrangement joins TRBV15 to TRBJ2-5; D may match TRBD1 or TRBD2 (6 bases each). Trimming removed 5 bases at V and 4 bases at J, with 17 bases between. There are 15 residues in the CDR3. Germline CDR1 LNHNV, CDR2 YYDKDF (reference sequence). In DNA, the CDR3 is TGTGCCACCAGCCTGACAGGAGGGCTTGGAGAGACCCAGTACTTC. Translated, it gives CATSLTGGLGETQYF.

The CDR3 DNA follows: TGTGCCAGCAGTTTATCTGGGGTTGAGCAGTTCTTC. Protein product: CASSLSGVEQFF. The rearrangement links TRBV28 to TRBJ2-1; D remains unclear. V lost 1 base, J lost 9 bases, and 7 bases lay in between. The CDR3 consists of 12 residues. The germline gives CDR1 MDHEN, CDR2 SYDVKM.

The chain couples TRBV20-1 to TRBJ2-1; the match to TRBD2 covers 8 bases. Losses at the gene ends were 3 bases for V and 2 bases for J; bases not matched to a gene: 3. The CDR3 loop spans 14 amino acids. From germline, CDR1 is DFQATT and CDR2 SNEGSKA (reference sequence). The CDR3 nucleotides read TGCAGTGCTAGCGGGAGGGCCGCCTACAATGAGCAGTTCTTC. Amino acid sequence: CSASGRAAYNEQFF.

The table lists this clonotype with many counts. The chain couples TRBV11-2 to TRBJ1-2, with D perhaps matching TRBD1 (5 bases). Germline CDR1 and CDR2: SGHAT and FQNNGV. The CDR3 length is 12 residues. The germline V and J ends were trimmed by 4 bases and 6 bases, with 9 bases remaining between them. The CDR3 region is CASSSSRDGYTF. CDR3 nucleotides: TGTGCCAGCAGCTCATCCAGGGATGGCTACACCTTC.

This clonotype showed up many times. The chain carries TRBV12-3 or TRBV12-4 and TRBJ1-2; D call uncertain. The CDR3 runs 14 residues. V lost 2 bases and J 4 bases, leaving 11 bases between the germline ends. Written as DNA, the CDR3 is TGTGCCAGCAGTTTACGGGGAATCAGCTATGGCTACACCTTC. Its translation: CASSLRGISYGYTF.

This clonotype has a handful of counts. The V gene is TRBV29-1, the J gene TRBJ1-2; TRBD1 matches at 8 bases. Germline CDR1 is SQVTM and CDR2 is ANQGSEA. Trimming took 4 bases from V and 4 from J; bases not matched to a gene: 8. CDR3 size: 14 residues. As DNA, the CDR3 is TGCAGCGTTGCCGGGACAGGTTTGGTCTATGGCTACACCTTC. This translates into CSVAGTGLVYGYTF. Based on the CDR3 plus reference TRBV29-1 and TRBJ1-2, the full variable domain is SAVISQKPSRDICQRGTSLTIQCQVDSQVTMMFWYRQQPGQSLTLIATANQGSEATYESGFVIDKFPISRPNLTFSTLTVSNMSPEDSSIYLCSVAGTGLVYGYTFGSGTRLTVV.

In this sample, this clonotype turned up many times. The gene calls are TRBV7-8 and TRBJ2-6, with 8 nucleotides matching TRBD2. V trimming: 4 bases; J trimming: 0 bases; junction bases outside the gene matches: 5. This CDR3 has 17 amino acids. Looked up from germline, CDR1 is SGHVS and CDR2 is FQNEAQ. This chain's CDR3 is CASSSLAGHSGANVLTF. CDR3 DNA sequence: TGTGCCAGCAGCTCTCTAGCGGGTCACTCTGGGGCCAACGTCCTGACTTTC.

This clonotype was recorded many times. V is TRBV7-2 and J is TRBJ2-7; 9 nucleotides match TRBD2. CDR1 is SGHTA and CDR2 is FQGNSA in the germline V gene. This CDR3 has 17 amino acids. Losses at the gene ends were 0 bases for V and 4 bases for J; bases not matched to a gene: 10. In DNA, the CDR3 is TGTGCCAGCAGCTTAGCCCCCCCGGGGACTAGCTCTTACGAGCAGTACTTC. This gives the protein CASSLAPPGTSSYEQYF.

This clonotype was seen more than once but under ten times. The CDR3 sequence: CASSVELAGSYNEQFF. The DNA of the CDR3 is TGTGCCAGCAGCGTAGAACTAGCGGGCTCCTACAATGAGCAGTTCTTC. This chain joins TRBV9 and TRBJ2-1; 9 bases agree with TRBD2. V shed 0 bases and J 0 bases; nucleotides not matched to a gene: 1. CDR1 is SGDLS, CDR2 YYNGEE, per germline. This CDR3 spans 16 amino acids.

This clonotype has more than one count but fewer than ten. The chain joins TRBV20-1 to TRBJ2-1, with 13 nucleotides matching TRBD2. This CDR3 is built from 16 residues. The ends lost 0 bases at V and 4 bases at J; junction bases unmatched: 3. Germline V CDR1 and CDR2: DFQATT, SNEGSKA (reference sequence). CDR3 region: CSARDRTSGRYNEQFF. The CDR3 DNA reads as TGCAGTGCTAGAGATAGGACTAGCGGGAGATACAATGAGCAGTTCTTC.

This clonotype was found a few times. The chain links TRBV7-9 to TRBJ2-5, with 9 bases identical to TRBD1. The CDR3 covers 15 residues. V was clipped by 7 bases and J by 5 bases; unmatched bases: 11. Germline lookup yields CDR1 SEHNR and CDR2 FQNEAQ (reference sequence). The CDR3 spells CASTWGTGIGETQYF. As DNA, the CDR3 is TGTGCCAGCACCTGGGGGACAGGGATTGGGGAGACCCAGTACTTC. The whole variable domain, filled in from reference TRBV7-9 and TRBJ2-5, reads DTGVSQNPRHKITKRGQNVTFRCDPISEHNRLYWYRQTLGQGPEFLTYFQNEAQLEKSRLLSDRFSAERPKGSFSTLEIQRTEQGDSAMYLCASTWGTGIGETQYFGPGTRLLVL.

This chain's CDR3 is CASSFRAGAARETQYF. CDR3 bases: TGTGCCAGCAGCTTCCGCGCGGGAGCAGCCAGGGAGACCCAGTACTTC. V gene TRBV7-8 combines with J gene TRBJ2-5, with TRBD2 identical over 7 bases. CDR1 is SGHVS, CDR2 FQNEAQ, per germline. V dropped 3 bases and J dropped 5; count of bases not matched to a gene: 12. The CDR3 is 16 residues long.

The chain recombines TRBV5-4 with TRBJ1-6; D is undetermined. In germline, CDR1 is SGHNT, CDR2 YYREEE (reference sequence). The CDR3 runs to 15 residues. Deletions cut 4 bases from V and 8 bases from J, with 16 bases between. The CDR3 bases are TGTGCCAGCAGCGAGAAAGAAGGTCTCCATTCACCCCTCCACTTT. Protein product: CASSEKEGLHSPLHF.

In this sample, this clonotype turned up a few times. V and J are TRBV6-6 and TRBJ2-7, with D possibly TRBD2 on 5 matching bases. The CDR3 runs 14 residues. Germline V CDR1 and CDR2: MNHNY, SVGAGI (reference sequence). Trimming took 7 bases from V and 3 from J, leaving 16 bases between them. The CDR3 coding sequence is TGTGCCAGCAAGGAGGCAGCGTTAAGCTACGAGCAGTACTTC. It translates to CASKEAALSYEQYF.

The V and J genes are TRBV20-1 and TRBJ1-1; D not resolved. The CDR3 runs to 13 residues. Per germline, CDR1 DFQATT and CDR2 SNEGSKA (reference sequence). Deletions cut 0 bases from V and 6 bases from J, with 11 bases between. CDR3 sequence: CSARDRWEAEAFF. For the CDR3, the DNA is TGCAGTGCTAGAGATAGGTGGGAAGCTGAAGCTTTCTTT.